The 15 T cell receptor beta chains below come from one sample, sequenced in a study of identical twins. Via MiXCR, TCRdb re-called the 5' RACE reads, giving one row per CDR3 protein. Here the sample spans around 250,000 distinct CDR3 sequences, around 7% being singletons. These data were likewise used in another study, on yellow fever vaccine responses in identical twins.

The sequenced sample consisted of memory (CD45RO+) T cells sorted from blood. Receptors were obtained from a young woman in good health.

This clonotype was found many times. This CDR3 reads CATSGEKTQYF. CDR3 nucleotides: TGTGCCACCAGCGGGGAGAAGACCCAGTACTTC. The chain has TRBV15 and TRBJ2-5, with D tentatively TRBD2 (5 bases). This CDR3 is built from 11 residues. The germline V gene encodes CDR1 LNHNV and CDR2 YYDKDF (reference sequence). The V end was cut by 5 bases, the J end by 6 bases, with 7 bases between.

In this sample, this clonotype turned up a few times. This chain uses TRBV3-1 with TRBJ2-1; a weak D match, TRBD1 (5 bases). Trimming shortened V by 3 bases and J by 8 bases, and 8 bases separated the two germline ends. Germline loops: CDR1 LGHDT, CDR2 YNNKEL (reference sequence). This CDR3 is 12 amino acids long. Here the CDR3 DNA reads TGTGCCAGCAGCCACAGGGCCGATGAGCAGTTCTTC. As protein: CASSHRADEQFF.

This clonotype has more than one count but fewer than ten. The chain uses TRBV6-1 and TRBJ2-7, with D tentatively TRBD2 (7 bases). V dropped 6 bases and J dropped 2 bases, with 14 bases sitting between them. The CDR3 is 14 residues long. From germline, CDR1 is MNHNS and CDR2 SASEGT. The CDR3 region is CASSRGGGAYEQYV. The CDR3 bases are TGTGCCAGCAGCCGTGGAGGGGGGGCCTACGAGCAGTACGTC.

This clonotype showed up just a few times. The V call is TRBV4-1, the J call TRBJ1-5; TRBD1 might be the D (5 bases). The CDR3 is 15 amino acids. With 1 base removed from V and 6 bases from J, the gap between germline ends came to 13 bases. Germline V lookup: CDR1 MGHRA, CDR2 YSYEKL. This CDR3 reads CASSQVLGRGQPQHF. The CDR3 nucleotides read TGCGCCAGCAGCCAAGTTTTGGGGCGAGGTCAGCCCCAGCATTTT.

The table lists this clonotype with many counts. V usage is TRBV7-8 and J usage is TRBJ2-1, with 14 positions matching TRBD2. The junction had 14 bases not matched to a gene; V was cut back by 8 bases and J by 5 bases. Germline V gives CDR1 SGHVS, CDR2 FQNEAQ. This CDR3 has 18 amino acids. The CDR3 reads CASLTMGLAGDGDNEQFF. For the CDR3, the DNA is TGTGCCAGCTTAACGATGGGACTAGCGGGAGATGGGGACAATGAGCAGTTCTTC.

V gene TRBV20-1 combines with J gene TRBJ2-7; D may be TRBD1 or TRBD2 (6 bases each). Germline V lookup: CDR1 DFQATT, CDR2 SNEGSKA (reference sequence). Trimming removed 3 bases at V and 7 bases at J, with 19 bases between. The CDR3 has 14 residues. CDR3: CSASRGTDYNEQYF. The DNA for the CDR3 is TGCAGTGCTAGTAGGGGGACTGACTATAATGAGCAGTACTTC.

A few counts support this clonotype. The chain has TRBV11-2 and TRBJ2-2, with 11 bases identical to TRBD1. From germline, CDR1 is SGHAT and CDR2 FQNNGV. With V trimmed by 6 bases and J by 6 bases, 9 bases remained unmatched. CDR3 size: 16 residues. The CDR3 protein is CASRTPGTGGSGELFF. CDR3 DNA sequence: TGTGCCAGCAGGACACCCGGGACAGGGGGATCCGGGGAGCTGTTTTTT.

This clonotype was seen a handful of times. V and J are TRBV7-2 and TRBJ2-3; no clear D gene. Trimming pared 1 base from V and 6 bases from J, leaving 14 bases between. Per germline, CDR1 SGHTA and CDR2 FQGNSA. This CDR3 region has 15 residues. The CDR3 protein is CASSLVPTLGDTQYF. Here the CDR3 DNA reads TGTGCCAGCAGCTTAGTTCCTACCTTGGGGGATACGCAGTATTTT.

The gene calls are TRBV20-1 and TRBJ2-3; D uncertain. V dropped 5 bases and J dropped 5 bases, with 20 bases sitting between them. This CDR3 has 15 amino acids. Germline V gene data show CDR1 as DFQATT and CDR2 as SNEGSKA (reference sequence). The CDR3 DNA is TGCAGTGCTGAAACCCGGCCACGGATGCAAGATACGCAGTATTTT. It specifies CSAETRPRMQDTQYF.

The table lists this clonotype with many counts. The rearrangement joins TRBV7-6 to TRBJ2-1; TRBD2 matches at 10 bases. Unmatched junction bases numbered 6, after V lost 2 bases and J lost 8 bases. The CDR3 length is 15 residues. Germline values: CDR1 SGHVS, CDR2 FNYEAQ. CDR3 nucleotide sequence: TGTGCCAGCAGCTTATTAAGCGGGAGGGCCCATGAGCAGTTCTTC. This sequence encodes CASSLLSGRAHEQFF.

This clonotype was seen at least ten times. CDR3 in amino acids: CSVEVIPTVRDEQFF. The CDR3 coding sequence is TGCAGCGTTGAAGTGATCCCCACTGTTCGGGATGAGCAGTTCTTC. The chain recombines TRBV29-1 with TRBJ2-1, with D unclear. The CDR3 is 15 residues long. CDR1 and CDR2 from the germline V gene are SQVTM and ANQGSEA. The V gene lost 1 base and the J gene lost 8 bases, with 18 bases spanning the gap.

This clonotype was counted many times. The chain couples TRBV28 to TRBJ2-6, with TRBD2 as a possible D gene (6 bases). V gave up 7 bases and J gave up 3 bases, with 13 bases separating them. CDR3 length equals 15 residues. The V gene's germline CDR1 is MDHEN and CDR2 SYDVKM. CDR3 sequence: CASNRRGIGANVLTF. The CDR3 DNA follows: TGTGCCAGCAATAGGAGGGGTATTGGGGCCAACGTCCTGACTTTC.

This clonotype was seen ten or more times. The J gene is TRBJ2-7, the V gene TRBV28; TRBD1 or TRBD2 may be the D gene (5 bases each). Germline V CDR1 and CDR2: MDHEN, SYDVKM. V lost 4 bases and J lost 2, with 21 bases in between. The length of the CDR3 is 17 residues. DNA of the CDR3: TGTGCCAGCAGTTACCTCCGCCCCGGAGAGGGGACCTACGAGCAGTACTTC. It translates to CASSYLRPGEGTYEQYF.

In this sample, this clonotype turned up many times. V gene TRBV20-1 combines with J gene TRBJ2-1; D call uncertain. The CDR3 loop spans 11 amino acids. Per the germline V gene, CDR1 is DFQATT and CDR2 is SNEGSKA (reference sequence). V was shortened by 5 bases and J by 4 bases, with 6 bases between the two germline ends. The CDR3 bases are TGCAGTGCTTACAAGTACAATGAGCAGTTCTTC. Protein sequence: CSAYKYNEQFF.

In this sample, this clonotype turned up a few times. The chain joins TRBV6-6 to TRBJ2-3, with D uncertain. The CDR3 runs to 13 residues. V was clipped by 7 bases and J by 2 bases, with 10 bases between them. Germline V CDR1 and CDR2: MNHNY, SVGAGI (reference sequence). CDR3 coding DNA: TGTGCCAGCATGGGCGTAAACACAGATACGCAGTATTTT. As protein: CASMGVNTDTQYF.